Each of the 5 T cell receptor beta chains below was sequenced from the same sample in a study of cytomegalovirus exposure and HLA in healthy donors. Clones were read by immunoSEQ multiplex PCR, and TCRdb kept only the in-frame ones, dropping some. The table shows approximately 160,000 clones, with 95% to 96% occurring only once. Sequenced material: PBMCs. These receptors all come from a woman under 30 in good health and CMV-seronegative.

V usage is TRBV5-1 and J usage is TRBJ2-3; D ambiguous. CDR3 length equals 15 residues. Trimming cost V 0 bases and J 4 bases, with 12 bases left between them. Germline-derived CDR1 and CDR2 are SGHRS and YFSETQ. Written as DNA, the CDR3 is TGCGCCAGCAGCTTGGAACAGATAGGCGCAGATACGCAGTATTTT. This translates into CASSLEQIGADTQYF.

The chain couples TRBV7-3 to TRBJ2-5; TRBD2 aligns across 14 bases. This CDR3 is built from 16 residues. CDR1 SGHTA and CDR2 FQGTGA come from the germline V gene. After removal of 5 bases from V and 1 base from J, the junction contained 3 bases not matched to a gene. CDR3 coding DNA: TGTGCCAGCAGCCAGGGACTAGCGGGGGTCCAAGAGACCCAGTACTTC. Protein product: CASSQGLAGVQETQYF.

On this clone itself: The germline gene is not matched at one end of the junction; a read error may be the cause. This chain connects TRBV5-1 to TRBJ2-3; 9 bases are shared with TRBD1. The CDR3 consists of 17 residues. From germline, CDR1 is SGHRS and CDR2 YFSETQ. The CDR3 nucleotides are TGCGCCAGCAGCAACAAAGGACAGGGGAGATTCACAGGTACGCAGTATTTT. The encoded protein is CASSNKGQGRFTGTQYF. Full variable domain (missing parts from reference TRBV5-1 and TRBJ2-3): KAGVTQTPRYLIKTRGQQVTLSCSPISGHRSVSWYQQTPGQGLQFLFEYFSETQRNKGNFPGRFSGRQFSNSRSEMNVSTLELGDSALYLCASSNKGQGRFTGTQYFGPGTRLTVL.

This chain links TRBV7-8 with TRBJ1-6, with 11 bases aligning to TRBD1. The ends lost 8 bases at V and 6 bases at J; junction bases unmatched: 9. The CDR3 runs 16 residues. Germline V gene sequence: CDR1 SGHVS, CDR2 FQNEAQ. This CDR3 is CASGGTGGQGNSPLHF. The CDR3 DNA is TGTGCCAGCGGCGGGACAGGGGGTCAGGGTAATTCACCCCTCCACTTT.

This chain uses TRBV10-3 with TRBJ1-2; possibly TRBD1 for D (5 bases). Trimming removed 0 bases at V and 4 bases at J, with 24 bases between. CDR3 length: 19 amino acids. Germline V gene sequence: CDR1 ENHRY, CDR2 SYGVKD. The CDR3 reads CAISESMWGVIGDSYGYTF. The DNA for the CDR3 is TGTGCCATCAGTGAGTCGATGTGGGGAGTGATTGGGGACTCCTATGGCTACACCTTC.